These T cell receptor beta chains were read from a single sample in a study of beta chain features in type 1 diabetes. Sequenced by immunoSEQ multiplex PCR; TCRdb stores in-frame clones only, minus some. The data show 300,000 to 400,000 clones, 8% to 13% seen once. Material: naive CD4+ T cells from blood. These receptors were collected from a woman aged 30 to 39 in good health. The CDR3 runs from the conserved cysteine through the conserved F or W.

>TRBV30|TRBJ2-1
CAALAGVNNEQFF
>TRBV5-8|TRBJ2-3
CASSKAGGGDTQYF
>TRBV9|TRBJ2-4
CASSAGGGREAKNIQYF
>TRBV28|TRBJ2-1
CASSSGQWAYNEQFF
>TRBV9|TRBJ2-2
CASSTRRGTSGRIGTGELFF
>TRBV9|TRBJ2-1
CASRPAGVSYNEQFF
>TRBV6-5|TRBJ2-3
CASSSPGQGTDTQYF
>TRBV6-6|TRBJ2-3
CASNRLAGNRADTQYF
>TRBV9|TRBJ1-2
CASSVGGDYGYTF
>TRBV14|TRBJ2-3
CASSLLTGLGFTTDTQYF
>TRBV9|TRBJ1-2
CASSGSGTGLSYGYTF
>TRBV29-1|TRBJ1-5
CSVTGAGQPQHF
>TRBV18|TRBJ2-3
CASSPKTDTDTQYF
>TRBV7-9|TRBJ2-1
CASSLGGTSDPSSYNEQFF
>TRBV5-1|TRBJ2-6
CASSSRGSGANVLTF
>TRBV5-1|TRBJ2-3
CASSQGSTDTQYF
>TRBV4-1|TRBJ2-1
CASSQRVASSYNEQFF
>TRBV5-1|TRBJ2-7
CASSLETGGEQYF
>TRBV28|TRBJ1-2
CASSYYGYTF
>TRBV14|TRBJ2-7
CASSQPGTYEQYF
>TRBV6-6|TRBJ1-2
CASRPTGQSNYGYTF
>TRBV11-2|TRBJ2-7
CASSTPGLAPYEQYF
>TRBV19|TRBJ1-1
CASSTPFGGFMNTEAFF
>TRBV28|TRBJ1-2
CASRTLGRAGYGYTF
>TRBV28|TRBJ2-5
CASGYRGSRETQYF
>TRBV7-2|TRBJ2-3
CASSLVGSDTQYF
>TRBV29-1|TRBJ2-1
CSGDRAYNEQFF
>TRBV18|TRBJ2-1
CASSPRGPGGGTYNEQFF
>TRBV4-3|TRBJ2-5
CASSHTGGVETQYF
>TRBV7-6|TRBJ2-6
CASSLLNSGANVLTF